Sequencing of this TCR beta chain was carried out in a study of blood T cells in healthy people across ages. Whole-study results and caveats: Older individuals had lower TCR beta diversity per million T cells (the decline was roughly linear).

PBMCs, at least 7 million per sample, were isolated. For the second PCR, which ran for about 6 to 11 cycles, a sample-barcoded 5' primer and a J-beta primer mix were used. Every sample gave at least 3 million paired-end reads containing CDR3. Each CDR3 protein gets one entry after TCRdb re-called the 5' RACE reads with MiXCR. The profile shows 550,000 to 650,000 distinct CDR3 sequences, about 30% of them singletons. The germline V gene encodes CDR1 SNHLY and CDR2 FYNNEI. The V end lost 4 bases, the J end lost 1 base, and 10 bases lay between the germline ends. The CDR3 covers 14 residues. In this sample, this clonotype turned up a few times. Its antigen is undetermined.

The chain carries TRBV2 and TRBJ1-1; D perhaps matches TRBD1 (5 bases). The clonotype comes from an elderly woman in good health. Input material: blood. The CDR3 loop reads CASSGQTKNTEAFF. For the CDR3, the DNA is TGTGCCAGCAGTGGACAGACGAAGAACACTGAAGCTTTCTTT.